The 10 T cell receptor beta chains below all came from one sample that was sequenced in a study of patients and donors after allogeneic stem cell transplantation. A single record per CDR3 protein comes from TCRdb applying MiXCR to the RT-PCR reads. The sample lists about 90,000 distinct CDR3 sequences, around 48% seen once, with 60% to 65% in the top ten. Sequenced sample: blood, either unsorted or a sorted T cell fraction (not recorded which). These receptors all stem from a human donor who was either an allogeneic HSCT recipient or a stem cell or donor lymphocyte infusion donor (not recorded which). It is not recorded whose cells these are; they may come from a transplant donor.

This chain uses TRBV6-2 or TRBV6-3 with TRBJ1-2, with 9 bases matching TRBD1. Trimming took 4 bases from V and 8 from J; bases not matched to a gene: 5. This CDR3 has 13 amino acids. Germline CDR1 reads MNHEY; CDR2 reads SVGEGT. The CDR3 sequence: CASSWGQGRGYTF. CDR3 nucleotides: TGTGCCAGCAGTTGGGGACAGGGTCGCGGCTACACCTTC.

This chain connects TRBV11-2 to TRBJ1-2; TRBD1 matches 8 bases. Germline lookup yields CDR1 SGHAT and CDR2 FQNNGV. The CDR3 totals 17 residues. Trimming at V came to 1 base and at J to 5 bases, leaving 12 bases not matched to a gene. The CDR3 loop reads CASSLAPIAGQEYGYTF. The CDR3 DNA sequence: TGTGCCAGCAGCTTAGCCCCTATCGCGGGACAGGAATATGGCTACACCTTC.

This clonotype has only one observation. The gene calls are TRBV29-1 and TRBJ2-7; D unresolved. This CDR3 spans 12 amino acids. Trimming took off 3 bases at V and 3 bases at J, with 9 bases between the two ends. Germline V gene sequence: CDR1 SQVTM, CDR2 ANQGSEA. The CDR3 sequence is CSVEGFRYEQYF. DNA for the CDR3: TGCAGCGTTGAGGGTTTTCGCTACGAGCAGTACTTC.

This CDR3 is CASSPGSYNSPLHF. Written as DNA, the CDR3 is TGTGCCAGCAGCCCCGGATCCTATAATTCACCCCTCCACTTT. The rearrangement uses TRBV9 and TRBJ1-6; D not certain. The CDR3 spans 14 residues. Germline-derived CDR1 and CDR2 are SGDLS and YYNGEE. Trimming took off 4 bases at V and 1 base at J, with 6 bases between the two ends.

This rearrangement joins TRBV15 to TRBJ1-1; D possibly corresponds to TRBD1 (5 bases). The CDR3 is 18 residues long. The germline V and J ends were trimmed by 4 bases and 1 base, with 22 bases remaining between them. Germline CDR1 and CDR2: LNHNV and YYDKDF (reference sequence). This CDR3 reads CATSTKAKGRDANTEAFF. CDR3 DNA: TGTGCCACCAGCACAAAGGCAAAGGGCAGGGACGCGAACACTGAAGCTTTCTTT.

The chain is built from TRBV7-9 and TRBJ1-2; D unclear. Trimming pared 7 bases from V and 3 bases from J, leaving 15 bases between. Germline CDR1 is SEHNR and CDR2 is FQNEAQ (reference sequence). The CDR3 sequence is 14 residues long. CDR3 residues: CASNYRGLDYGYTF. Written as DNA, the CDR3 is TGTGCCAGCAACTACCGGGGATTAGACTATGGCTACACCTTC.

The chain is built from TRBV12-3 or TRBV12-4 and TRBJ2-3; 13 bases line up with TRBD2. The junction had 9 bases not matched to a gene; V was cut back by 5 bases and J by 4 bases. The CDR3 contains 17 residues. CDR3 sequence (DNA): TGTGCCAGCAGTCTCAGGACTAGCGGGAGTTCTCCAGATACGCAGTATTTT. This gives the protein CASSLRTSGSSPDTQYF.

Only a few counts were recorded for this clonotype. The genes are TRBV13 and TRBJ1-6; no firm D call. The CDR3 spans 15 residues. The ends were cut back, 5 bases at V and 9 bases at J, with 17 bases in the middle. CDR1 and CDR2 (germline): PRHDT, FYEKMQ (reference sequence). CDR3 coding DNA: TGTGCCAGCAGCGCCCTGGCGCAGTTTGGTTCACCCCTCCACTTT. Protein: CASSALAQFGSPLHF.

The gene calls are TRBV28 and TRBJ1-4; no firm D call. V lost 3 bases to trimming and J lost 7 bases, with 21 bases between them. The CDR3 runs 17 residues. Per the germline V gene, CDR1 is MDHEN and CDR2 is SYDVKM. The CDR3 spells CASSFLGGESFGEKLFF. CDR3 DNA: TGTGCCAGCAGTTTTCTCGGCGGAGAATCGTTCGGTGAAAAACTGTTTTTT. The complete variable domain, with remaining parts taken from reference TRBV28 and TRBJ1-4, reads DVKVTQSSRYLVKRTGEKVFLECVQDMDHENMFWYRQDPGLGLRLIYFSYDVKMKEKGDIPEGYSVSREKKERFSLILESASTNQTSMYLCASSFLGGESFGEKLFFGSGTQLSVL.

CDR3: CASSLTTGAGYTF. The CDR3 bases are TGTGCCAGCAGTCTGACGACAGGAGCTGGCTACACCTTC. The rearrangement joins TRBV25-1 to TRBJ1-2; tentative D call: TRBD1 (6 bases). V lost 5 bases and J 7 bases, leaving 14 bases between the germline ends. This CDR3 comprises 13 residues. The germline gives CDR1 MGHDK, CDR2 SYGVNS.